This TCR beta chain was identified in a study of spatial heterogeneity in lung cancer. This clonotype was picked up many times. Every cDNA TCR molecule received its own unique molecular identifier. TCRdb re-called the 5' RACE reads with MiXCR, one entry per CDR3 protein. The table lists about 36,000 distinct CDR3 sequences, 5.2% of them singletons. The CDR3 totals 18 residues. V shed 0 bases and J 2 bases; nucleotides not matched to a gene: 10. CDR1 MNHEY and CDR2 SVGEGT come from the germline V gene. Time point in this sample: sample taken at primary tumor resection. Sequencing covered unsorted whole RNA taken from tumor, nontumor lung or frozen PBMC.

The sequencing used PBMCs, collected at surgery. The J gene is TRBJ1-5, the V gene TRBV6-2 or TRBV6-3; 7 bases fit TRBD1. This TCR derives from a female donor with early-stage non-small cell lung cancer. In DNA form, the CDR3 reads TGTGCCAGCAGTTACTCGAGTTTGTGGCAGGGGGGCAATCAGCCCCAGCATTTT. Its protein is CASSYSSLWQGGNQPQHF.